This is a list of T cell receptor beta chains from one sample in a study of OX40 agonist ivuxolimab in advanced cancers. TCRdb keeps only in-frame clones here, not all; method: immunoSEQ multiplex PCR. The table has roughly 60,000 clones, 91% seen once. The sequencing here drew on CD4+ or CD8+ T cells sorted from blood, taken in a trial of the OX40 agonist ivuxolimab. These receptors all come from an adult with an advanced solid tumor such as melanoma, head and neck, liver or kidney cancer. The CDR3 runs from the conserved cysteine through the conserved F or W. Fields, in order: V gene, D gene, J gene, clone size, CDR3 protein, CDR3 DNA. A D gene is named only where the DNA matches it firmly. Size values are once, few and many counts, or a class for expanded clones, and some rows have none.

TRBV18,-,TRBJ1-5,-,CASSPGHLSNQPQHF,TGTGCCAGCTCACCAGGACACCTAAGCAATCAGCCCCAGCATTTT
TRBV19,-,TRBJ2-2,-,CASTRAAGELFF,TGTGCCAGTACCAGGGCGGCCGGGGAGCTGTTTTTT
TRBV19,-,TRBJ1-1,once,CASSIYGRTGTKNTEAFF,TGTGCCAGTAGTATATACGGTAGAACCGGGACAAAGAACACTGAAGCTTTCTTT
TRBV5-1,TRBD1,TRBJ1-5,-,CASSAGQGSNQPQHF,TGCGCCAGCAGCGCCGGACAGGGAAGCAATCAGCCCCAGCATTTT
TRBV7-6,-,TRBJ1-4,-,CASSSTVGDLAELFF,TGTGCCAGCAGCTCGACAGTGGGTGACTTGGCGGAACTGTTTTTT
TRBV29-1,TRBD2,TRBJ2-1,-,CSVGLSGRAPYNEQFF,TGCAGCGTTGGTCTTAGCGGGAGGGCCCCTTACAATGAGCAGTTCTTC
TRBV19,-,TRBJ2-7,-,CASSPPGRTYEQYF,TGTGCCAGTAGCCCCCCGGGACGTACTTACGAGCAGTACTTC
TRBV19,-,TRBJ2-6,-,CASSIGQTGANVLTF,TGTGCCAGTAGTATCGGGCAGACTGGGGCCAACGTCCTGACTTTC
TRBV25-1,TRBD2,TRBJ2-7,once,CASTKTSGTYEQYF,TGTGCCAGCACTAAGACTAGCGGGACCTACGAGCAGTACTTC
TRBV7-2,-,TRBJ1-5,-,CASSLTGGSVQPQHF,TGTGCCAGCAGCTTAACGGGTGGGAGTGTTCAGCCCCAGCATTTT
TRBV5-1,TRBD2,TRBJ2-7,-,CASSLYSSGSSEQYF,TGCGCCAGCAGCTTGTATTCTAGCGGATCGTCCGAGCAGTACTTC
TRBV11-2,TRBD2,TRBJ2-1,-,CASSRSGREFF,TGTGCCAGCAGCCGTAGCGGGAGGGAGTTCTTC
TRBV9,TRBD2,TRBJ2-2,once,CASSVVPASGSNTGELFF,TGTGCCAGCAGCGTAGTGCCCGCTAGCGGGTCGAACACCGGGGAGCTGTTTTTT
TRBV30,-,TRBJ1-5,-,CASKWGSQPQHF,TGTGCCTCCAAGTGGGGGAGTCAGCCCCAGCATTTT
TRBV27,-,TRBJ2-7,once,CASSLASRYEQYF,TGTGCCAGCAGTTTGGCAAGCCGTTACGAGCAGTACTTC
TRBV5-1,-,TRBJ1-4,-,CASSPLGMGSNEKLFF,-
TRBV9,TRBD2,TRBJ2-3,once,CASSVDMLAGVSPSTDTQYF,TGTGCCAGCAGCGTAGATATGCTGGCGGGAGTGTCTCCTAGCACAGATACGCAGTATTTT
TRBV15,-,TRBJ2-1,-,CATSRDPLKGQFF,TGTGCCACCAGCAGAGATCCTCTAAAGGGGCAGTTCTTC
TRBV19,TRBD1,TRBJ1-2,-,CASSIQGDYGYTF,TGTGCCAGTAGTATACAGGGGGACTATGGCTACACCTTC
TRBV2,-,TRBJ2-5,-,CASSKPGLVETQYF,TGTGCCAGCAGTAAGCCGGGACTGGTGGAGACCCAGTACTTC
TRBV25-1,-,TRBJ1-2,-,CASSEYGGEGYGYTF,TGTGCCAGCAGTGAATACGGGGGAGAGGGCTATGGCTACACCTTC
TRBV5-8,TRBD1,TRBJ1-2,-,CASSFRSQGGGYTF,TGTGCCAGCAGCTTCCGCAGCCAGGGGGGAGGCTACACCTTC
TRBV5-4,-,TRBJ2-5,once,CASSLKRLEETQYF,TGTGCCAGCAGCTTAAAACGGCTCGAAGAGACCCAGTACTTC
TRBV9,-,TRBJ2-2,-,CASSVGHGNTGELFF,TGTGCCAGCAGCGTAGGTCACGGGAACACCGGGGAGCTGTTTTTT
TRBV2,TRBD1,TRBJ1-1,once,CASIRDRTMNTEAFF,TGTGCCAGCATTAGGGACAGGACGATGAACACTGAAGCTTTCTTT
TRBV7-2,TRBD1,TRBJ1-2,-,CASRPPGQVGPNYGYTF,TGTGCCAGCAGACCACCTGGACAGGTTGGGCCTAACTATGGCTACACCTTC
TRBV4-2,TRBD2,TRBJ2-3,-,CASSQSSGRAGSATDTQYF,TGTGCCAGCAGCCAATCTAGCGGGAGGGCCGGGAGCGCAACAGATACGCAGTATTTT
TRBV10-3,TRBD2,TRBJ2-3,once,CATTTSADTQYF,TGTGCCACCACGACTAGCGCAGATACGCAGTATTTT
TRBV5-1,TRBD2,TRBJ2-5,-,CASSLVLAGEETQYF,TGCGCCAGCAGCTTGGTACTAGCGGGAGAAGAGACCCAGTACTTC
TRBV7-6,TRBD1,TRBJ1-2,-,CASSLSTGSSYGYTF,TGTGCCAGCAGCTTATCGACAGGGTCAAGCTATGGCTACACCTTC
TRBV30,-,TRBJ1-3,once,CAWSAGRRSTIYF,TGTGCCTGGAGTGCGGGGCGCCGTAGCACCATATATTTT
TRBV9,-,TRBJ1-2,-,CASSVGEHSYGYTF,TGTGCCAGCAGCGTAGGGGAACACTCCTATGGCTACACCTTC
TRBV6-6,-,TRBJ2-1,-,CASSSRGSYNEQFF,TGTGCCAGCAGTTCCAGGGGATCCTACAATGAGCAGTTCTTC
TRBV30,-,TRBJ2-7,-,CAWIPGRVSSEQYF,TGTGCCTGGATCCCGGGCCGGGTATCAAGCGAGCAGTACTTC
TRBV7-8,-,TRBJ2-7,-,CASSPRRDTYEQYF,TGTGCCAGCAGCCCCAGGAGGGACACCTACGAGCAGTACTTC
TRBV27,-,TRBJ2-7,-,CASSRSGSLGYEQYF,TGTGCCAGCAGCCGCAGCGGGTCCTTAGGGTACGAGCAGTACTTC
TRBV27,-,TRBJ1-1,-,CASSLGLQATPEAFF,TGTGCCAGCAGTTTAGGACTACAGGCCACCCCCGAGGCTTTCTTT
TRBV5-1,TRBD2,TRBJ2-2,-,CASSTPRTSHTGELFF,TGCGCCAGCAGCACCCCCCGGACTAGCCACACCGGGGAGCTGTTTTTT
TRBV10-3,-,TRBJ1-5,-,CAISEGGPNQPQHF,TGTGCCATCAGTGAGGGAGGTCCCAATCAGCCCCAGCATTTT
TRBV11-3,TRBD2,TRBJ2-1,-,CASSLVLGTSGVPYNEQFF,TGTGCCAGCAGCTTAGTTCTCGGGACTAGCGGGGTCCCGTACAATGAGCAGTTCTTC
TRBV6-5,-,TRBJ1-5,once,CASSYSSGDIAPQHF,TGTGCCAGCAGTTACTCTTCGGGGGATATAGCGCCCCAGCATTTT
TRBV7-2,-,TRBJ2-2,-,CASSLNRAAGELFF,TGTGCCAGCAGCTTAAACAGGGCCGCCGGGGAGCTGTTTTTT
TRBV10-2,TRBD2,TRBJ2-3,-,CASSTALAGGTDTQYF,TGCGCCAGCAGCACCGCACTAGCGGGGGGCACAGATACGCAGTATTTT
TRBV30,-,TRBJ2-3,-,CAWSVALSGSDTQYF,TGTGCCTGGAGCGTCGCCCTCAGTGGGTCAGATACGCAGTATTTT
TRBV27,TRBD2,TRBJ2-5,-,CASSDLAGVKETQYF,TGTGCCAGCAGTGACCTAGCGGGAGTAAAGGAGACCCAGTACTTC
TRBV7-6,-,TRBJ1-3,-,CASSLGDNSGNTIYF,TGTGCCAGCAGCTTGGGGGACAACTCTGGAAACACCATATATTTT
TRBV7-9,TRBD2,TRBJ2-5,-,CASSQGTSGIETQYF,TGTGCCAGCAGCCAAGGGACTAGCGGGATTGAGACCCAGTACTTC
TRBV6-1,TRBD2,TRBJ2-7,-,CASSRRTSGDEQYF,TGTGCCAGCAGTAGACGGACTAGCGGTGACGAGCAGTACTTC
TRBV15,TRBD2,TRBJ2-7,-,CATSRGSAGGQYEQYF,TGTGCCACCAGCAGAGGTTCAGCGGGAGGGCAATACGAGCAGTACTTC
TRBV27,-,TRBJ2-1,-,CASREIAEDSYNEQFF,TGTGCCAGCAGGGAAATAGCGGAGGACAGCTACAATGAGCAGTTCTTC
TRBV10-3,TRBD1,TRBJ1-1,-,CAIWDRTVAEAFF,TGTGCCATCTGGGACAGGACGGTTGCTGAAGCTTTCTTT
TRBV6-5,TRBD2,TRBJ2-1,-,CASTPMGAGEIRQFF,TGTGCCAGCACCCCAATGGGCGCGGGAGAAATAAGGCAGTTCTTC
TRBV14,-,TRBJ1-1,-,CASSLDRNTEAFF,TGTGCCAGCAGCCTGGACAGGAACACTGAAGCTTTCTTT
TRBV30,-,TRBJ2-7,-,CAWNREYYEQYF,TGTGCCTGGAACAGGGAGTACTACGAGCAGTACTTC
TRBV7-9,TRBD1,TRBJ2-2,-,CASSLGQLANTGELFF,TGTGCCAGCAGCTTGGGACAGCTTGCGAACACCGGGGAGCTGTTTTTT
TRBV28,-,TRBJ2-1,-,CASHIVGRNNEQFF,TGTGCCAGCCACATTGTGGGGCGGAACAATGAGCAGTTCTTC
TRBV18,-,TRBJ1-1,-,CASSQTTVNTEAFF,TGTGCCAGCTCACAAACAACAGTGAACACTGAAGCTTTCTTT
TRBV30,TRBD1,TRBJ1-4,-,CAWRLPGQGNEKLFF,TGTGCCTGGAGATTGCCGGGACAGGGTAATGAAAAACTGTTTTTT
TRBV5-4,-,TRBJ2-7,-,CASSRQDSYEQYF,TGTGCCAGCAGCCGACAGGACTCCTACGAGCAGTACTTC
TRBV7-2,-,TRBJ2-7,-,CASSKAHSYEQYF,TGTGCCAGCAGCAAAGCCCACTCCTACGAGCAGTACTTC